This TCR beta chain emerged from a study of blood T cell repertoires in COVID-19. The V gene's germline CDR1 is MGHDK and CDR2 SYGVNS. This CDR3 has 10 residues. V lost 10 bases, J lost 8 bases, and 9 bases lay in between. In the study's own analysis: Amplification of reference gene primers provided the estimated nucleated cell counts. Produced via immunoSEQ multiplex PCR; TCRdb's table is partial and in-frame only. V and J calls and clone size are those listed in that table; D and trimming were worked out from the DNA. The repertoire holds roughly 260,000 clones, roughly 90% seen once, with 4% in the top ten.

Sequenced input: peripheral blood. The TCR was taken from a man aged 55 to 70 who had recovered from COVID-19. This chain links TRBV25-1 with TRBJ1-3, with D possibly matching TRBD1 (5 bases). For the CDR3, the DNA is TGTGCCACCACGGGGGACACCATATATTTT. Its translation is CATTGDTIYF.